The clone carrying this T cell receptor (beta chain) occurred a few times. The record originates from a study of T cells in Graves' hyperthyroidism and ophthalmopathy. The CDR3 contains 13 residues. V was cut by 3 bases and J by 2 bases, with 8 bases left in between. CDR1 and CDR2 from the germline V gene are MDHEN and SYDVKM. Amplified TCR beta CDR3 regions derived from RNA transcripts. Primed by the HTBI set, a first-round RT-PCR was run on the TCR CDR3. TCRdb re-called the multiplex PCR reads through MiXCR, storing one row per CDR3 protein. The data hold roughly 700,000 distinct CDR3 sequences, with approximately 15% observed a single time. Cells are PBMCs isolated from roughly 9.3 ml of fresh blood.

The sample taken for sequencing was blood. The origin of this receptor is a man aged 45-65 years with Graves' hyperthyroidism. This chain joins TRBV28 and TRBJ2-7; no definite D call. CDR3 nucleotide sequence: TGTGCCAGCAGTTTCCCACATACCTACGAGCAGTACTTC. It codes for CASSFPHTYEQYF.